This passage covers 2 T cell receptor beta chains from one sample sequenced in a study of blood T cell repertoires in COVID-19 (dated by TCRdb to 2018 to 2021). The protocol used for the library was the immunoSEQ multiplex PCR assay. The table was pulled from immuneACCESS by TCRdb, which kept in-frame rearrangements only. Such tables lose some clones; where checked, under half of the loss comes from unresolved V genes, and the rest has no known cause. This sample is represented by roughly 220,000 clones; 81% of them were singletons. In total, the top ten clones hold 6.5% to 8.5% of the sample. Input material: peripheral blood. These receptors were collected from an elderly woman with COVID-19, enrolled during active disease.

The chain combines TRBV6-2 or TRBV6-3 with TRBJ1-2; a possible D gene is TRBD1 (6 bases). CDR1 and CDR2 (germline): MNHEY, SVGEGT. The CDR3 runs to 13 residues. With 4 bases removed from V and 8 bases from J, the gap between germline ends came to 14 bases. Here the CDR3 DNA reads TGTGCCAGCAGTTCGCAGGGGTTGGAGGGCTACACCTTC. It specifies CASSSQGLEGYTF.

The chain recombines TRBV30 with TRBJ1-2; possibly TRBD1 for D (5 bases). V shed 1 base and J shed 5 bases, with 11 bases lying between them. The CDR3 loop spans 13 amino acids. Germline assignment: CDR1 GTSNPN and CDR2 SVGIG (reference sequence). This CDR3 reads CAWSAQAVYGYTF. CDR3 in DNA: TGTGCCTGGAGTGCACAGGCTGTATATGGCTACACCTTC.